This T cell receptor beta chain was captured in a study of cytomegalovirus exposure and HLA in healthy donors. Looking at the study overall: Early release data held 75 million to 100 million unique TCRs from HLA-typed donors.

Study-level results: The authors judged a highly shared variant cluster likely a sequencing artifact.

Primers for the PCR totalled 60 Vbeta and 13 Jbeta. Some clones are missing from TCRdb's copy, which holds only in-frame ones; the method was immunoSEQ multiplex PCR. The profile shows 130,000 or so clones, approximately 72% of them singletons. The junction had 10 bases not matched to a gene; V was cut back by 3 bases and J by 0 bases. The CDR3 has 17 amino acids. The germline V gene encodes CDR1 MDHEN and CDR2 SYDVKM. In the case of this clone: Its target is unknown.

Sequenced: PBMCs. This receptor was taken from a woman in her fifties or sixties in good health and CMV-seronegative. This chain connects TRBV28 to TRBJ2-5, with 7 bases lining up with TRBD1. CDR3 protein: CASSFTADRDDQETQYF. Written as DNA, the CDR3 is TGTGCCAGCAGTTTCACCGCAGACAGGGATGACCAAGAGACCCAGTACTTC.